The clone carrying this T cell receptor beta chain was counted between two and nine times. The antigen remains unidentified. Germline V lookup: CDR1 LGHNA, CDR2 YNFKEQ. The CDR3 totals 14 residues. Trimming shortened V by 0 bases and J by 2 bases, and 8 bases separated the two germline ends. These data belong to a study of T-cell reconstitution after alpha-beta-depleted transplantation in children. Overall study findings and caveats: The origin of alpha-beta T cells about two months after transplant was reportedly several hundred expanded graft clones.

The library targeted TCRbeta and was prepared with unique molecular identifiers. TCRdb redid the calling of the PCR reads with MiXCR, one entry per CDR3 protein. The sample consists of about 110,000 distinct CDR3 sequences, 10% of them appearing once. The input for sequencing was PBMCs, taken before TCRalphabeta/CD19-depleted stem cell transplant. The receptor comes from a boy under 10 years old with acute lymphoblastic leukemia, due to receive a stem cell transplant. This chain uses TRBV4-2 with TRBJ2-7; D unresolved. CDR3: CASSQDYATYEQYF. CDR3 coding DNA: TGTGCCAGCAGCCAAGATTATGCGACCTACGAGCAGTACTTC.